Sequencing of this T cell receptor beta chain was carried out in a study of T-cell reconstitution after alpha-beta-depleted transplantation in children. The sample holds a few counts of this clonotype. Its specificity is unknown. Unique molecular identifiers were built into the TCRbeta library. One entry per CDR3 protein, called by TCRdb with MiXCR from the PCR reads. The repertoire holds roughly 790,000 distinct CDR3 sequences, with 16% as singletons. General observations from the study: Once a year had passed after transplant, T-cell counts and diversity came mostly from newly produced T cells. At day 60, the high TCRbeta diversity found in some patients originated from recipient T cells and thymic progenitors that had survived. Reportedly, alpha-beta T cells present about two months post-transplant originated from several hundred expanded clones of graft origin.

This CDR3 comprises 14 residues. V lost 3 bases to trimming and J lost 9 bases, with 18 bases between them. This TCR came from a male patient between 10 and 17 years old who had a stem cell transplant for acute lymphoblastic leukemia, so the T cells may come from the graft donor. Material: PBMCs, mostly from graft donor cells, obtained 360 days after TCRalphabeta/CD19-depleted stem cell transplant. V is TRBV12-3 or TRBV12-4 and J is TRBJ2-7, with TRBD2 as a possible D gene (5 bases). The CDR3 nucleotides read TGTGCCAGCAGTTTCTCTCATCGAAGACGGGGGCAGTACTTC. As protein: CASSFSHRRRGQYF.